Sequencing of this T cell receptor (beta chain) was carried out in a study of blood T cell repertoires in COVID-19. Study information: Samples of COVID-19 (acute and convalescent) were obtained from the United States, Italy and Spain. The analysed material was cDNA or gDNA that came from T cells, B-cell-depleted T cells, or PBMCs.

In the authors' methods: Quantification of nucleated cells was approximated via reference gene primer amplification. Produced via immunoSEQ multiplex PCR; TCRdb's table is partial and in-frame only. The DNA gave D and trimming, while V, J and clone size come from that table. Among approximately 92,000 clones, roughly 75% were seen once, and the ten largest hold about 8.1%. CDR3 size: 14 residues. V lost 6 bases, J lost 5 bases, and 17 bases lay in between. Germline lookup yields CDR1 MNHEY and CDR2 SVGAGI. The chain has TRBV6-5 and TRBJ2-7; D not resolved. This TCR derives from a man aged 45-60 years who had recovered from COVID-19. The source material was peripheral blood. The DNA for the CDR3 is TGTGCCAGCAGCCCAACGGGTCGCGCGGACGAGCAGTACTTC. It encodes CASSPTGRADEQYF.